This T cell receptor (beta chain) was recovered during a study of vaccination and CD4 T cells after COVID-19. About the study: Four females and six males made up the convalescents, two of whom were Hispanic.

The sample's treatment: approximately 9-day PBMC culture with coronavirus spike peptide pools or control peptides (ViraFEST assay). Following expansion of antigen-specific T cells with peptide pools, ViraFEST then sequenced TCRs. Regarding this clonotype: What it binds is not known.

Findings and limits, study-wide: Detection of a median roughly 87% of reactive clones in convalescent patients was confined to the period after vaccination.

Once obtained from cultured CD4+ T cells, the DNA was sequenced using the Oncomine TCR Beta short-read assay. A single record per CDR3 protein comes from TCRdb applying MiXCR to the PCR reads. This sample has thousands of distinct CDR3 sequences, with around 66% found just once. The sequence came from a human donor with COVID-19. The specimen comprised cultured CD4+ T cells from blood, sampled after SARS-CoV-2 vaccination.

CDR3 nucleotides: TGTGCCAGCAGCTCCTCAGGATTGAGCTCCTACGAGCAGTACTTC. It translates to CASSSSGLSSYEQYF. This chain joins TRBV7-9 and TRBJ2-7; D is undetermined. The CDR3 totals 15 residues. With 4 bases removed from V and 0 bases from J, the gap between germline ends came to 13 bases. Looked up from germline, CDR1 is SEHNR and CDR2 is FQNEAQ (reference sequence).